The next 18 T cell receptor beta chains were all read from a single sample in a study of Tregs in tolerant kidney transplant recipients. Only in-frame clones appear in the TCRdb table, and some are missing; sequencing was by immunoSEQ multiplex PCR. Of about 81,000 clones in the sample, over 75% were seen once. The nonmyeloablative bone marrow transplants came from related graft donors, with transient mixed chimerism. The sequenced sample was CD4+ T cells from blood (PBMCs), obtained 24 months after the transplant. All receptors derive from a human patient who received a combined kidney and bone marrow transplant. The graft donor may have contributed some T cells.

The chain uses TRBV29-1 and TRBJ2-1; a possible D gene is TRBD2 (6 bases). The germline V gene has CDR1 SQVTM and CDR2 ANQGSEA. This CDR3 has 14 residues. Trimming removed 8 bases at V and 0 bases at J, with 14 bases between. Here the CDR3 DNA reads TGCAGCACCCGCGACGGGAGCTCCTACAATGAGCAGTTCTTC. It translates to CSTRDGSSYNEQFF.

This clone showed up just once. V is TRBV10-2 and J is TRBJ2-5; TRBD2 matches 7 bases. The CDR3 extends over 13 amino acids. V shed 8 bases and J 5 bases; nucleotides not matched to a gene: 8. Germline-derived CDR1 and CDR2 are WSHSY and SAAADI. The CDR3 sequence is CASGRVVWETQYF. In DNA, the CDR3 is TGCGCCAGCGGGAGGGTAGTTTGGGAGACCCAGTACTTC.

V usage is TRBV6-1 and J usage is TRBJ2-7; 9 positions agree with TRBD2. The CDR3 extends over 15 amino acids. V shed 5 bases and J 0 bases; nucleotides not matched to a gene: 5. Germline V gives CDR1 MNHNS, CDR2 SASEGT. This CDR3 is CASSSAGGLSYEQYF. The CDR3 nucleotides read TGTGCCAGCAGTTCAGCGGGGGGCCTCTCCTACGAGCAGTACTTC.

The chain combines TRBV11-3 with TRBJ1-2; 9 bases line up with TRBD1. This CDR3 is 15 amino acids long. Losses at the gene ends were 5 bases for V and 3 bases for J; bases not matched to a gene: 7. Germline V gene sequence: CDR1 SGHNT, CDR2 YENEEA. CDR3 nucleotide sequence: TGTGCCAGCAGCCGCACAGGGGGCTTGGACTATGGCTACACCTTC. Its protein product is CASSRTGGLDYGYTF. Full variable domain (rest looked up from reference TRBV11-3 and TRBJ1-2): EAGVVQSPRYKIIEKKQPVAFWCNPISGHNTLYWYLQNLGQGPELLIRYENEEAVDDSQLPKDRFSAERLKGVDSTLKIQPAELGDSAVYLCASSRTGGLDYGYTFGSGTRLTVV.

The genes are TRBV5-1 and TRBJ2-7, with TRBD1 as a possible D gene (5 bases). V lost 0 bases and J lost 5, with 18 bases in between. This CDR3 is 16 amino acids long. The germline gives CDR1 SGHRS, CDR2 YFSETQ. CDR3 coding DNA: TGCGCCAGCAGCTTGGGGGTACATCAGGGATTCGACGAGCAGTACTTC. Its protein product is CASSLGVHQGFDEQYF.

CDR3 coding DNA: TGTGCCAGCAGGGTTTCAGCGTATCAGCCCCAGCATTTT. Amino acid sequence: CASRVSAYQPQHF. This chain connects TRBV6-1 to TRBJ1-5; no definite D call. Deletions cut 6 bases from V and 5 bases from J, with 11 bases between. Germline V CDR1 and CDR2: MNHNS, SASEGT. The CDR3 is 13 residues long.

The V and J genes are TRBV7-2 and TRBJ2-3; 13 bases match TRBD2. The V and J ends lost 0 bases and 4 bases, in that order; junction bases with no gene match: 13. The CDR3 is made up of 20 amino acids. Germline loops: CDR1 SGHTA, CDR2 FQGNSA. CDR3 residues: CASSLASGLAGTFSPDTQYF. For the CDR3, the DNA is TGTGCCAGCAGCTTAGCGTCGGGACTAGCGGGGACCTTTTCACCAGATACGCAGTATTTT.

V and J are TRBV4-1 and TRBJ2-2; no reliable D call. The CDR3 spans 16 residues. CDR1 MGHRA and CDR2 YSYEKL come from the germline V gene. V gave up 2 bases and J gave up 4 bases, with 14 bases separating them. This chain's CDR3 is CASSQKKRSSTGELFF. The CDR3 bases are TGCGCCAGCAGCCAAAAAAAAAGGAGCAGCACCGGGGAGCTGTTTTTT.

The CDR3 protein is CASSSSGGPQETQYF. As DNA, the CDR3 is TGTGCCAGCAGCTCGTCCGGGGGGCCCCAAGAGACCCAGTACTTC. The J gene is TRBJ2-5, the V gene TRBV11-2, with D possibly being TRBD2 (7 bases). Trimming took 4 bases from V and 1 from J, leaving 13 bases between them. Germline V gene lookup returns CDR1 SGHAT and CDR2 FQNNGV. The CDR3 consists of 15 residues.

The chain uses TRBV19 and TRBJ2-7; TRBD2 is a possible D gene (5 bases). There are 15 residues in the CDR3. Germline values: CDR1 LNHDA, CDR2 SQIVND (reference sequence). The ends were cut back, 1 base at V and 0 bases at J, with 10 bases in the middle. For the CDR3, the DNA is TGTGCCAGTAGTATAGCACGGGGATTCTCCTACGAGCAGTACTTC. Its protein is CASSIARGFSYEQYF.

The rearrangement uses TRBV19 and TRBJ1-2; TRBD1 matches 7 bases. The CDR3 is 14 amino acids. Unmatched junction bases numbered 7, after V lost 3 bases and J lost 6 bases. Germline CDR1 reads LNHDA; CDR2 reads SQIVND (reference sequence). DNA of the CDR3: TGTGCCAGTAGTATCGGGTGGGACAGCCATGGCTACACCTTC. Translating gives CASSIGWDSHGYTF. Combining the CDR3 with reference TRBV19 and TRBJ1-2 gives the whole variable domain DGGITQSPKYLFRKEGQNVTLSCEQNLNHDAMYWYRQDPGQGLRLIYYSQIVNDFQKGDIAEGYSVSREKKESFPLTVTSAQKNPTAFYLCASSIGWDSHGYTFGSGTRLTVV.

The V and J genes are TRBV10-3 and TRBJ2-3; TRBD2 matches at 12 bases. CDR1 ENHRY and CDR2 SYGVKD come from the germline V gene. The CDR3 spans 15 residues. The ends lost 5 bases at V and 2 bases at J; junction bases unmatched: 2. CDR3 sequence: CAISTSGGTTDTQYF. CDR3 bases: TGTGCCATCAGTACTAGCGGGGGGACCACAGATACGCAGTATTTT.

This chain joins TRBV5-1 and TRBJ1-6, with TRBD1 matching 10 bases. From germline, CDR1 is SGHRS and CDR2 YFSETQ. The CDR3 is 14 residues long. Trimming removed 0 bases from V and 10 bases from J; junction bases left unmatched: 1. The CDR3 DNA sequence: TGCGCCAGCAGCTTGGCGGGACAGGGGTCACCCCTCCACTTT. Its protein is CASSLAGQGSPLHF.

This chain joins TRBV7-2 and TRBJ2-3, with 14 nucleotides matching TRBD2. CDR1 and CDR2 from the germline V gene are SGHTA and FQGNSA. V lost 5 bases and J lost 3; bases outside the gene matches: 13. This CDR3 is 19 amino acids long. Here the CDR3 DNA reads TGTGCCAGCAGCCGCCGACTAGCGGGGGGGCGGATATCGACAGATACGCAGTATTTT. This translates into CASSRRLAGGRISTDTQYF.

The chain uses TRBV7-9 and TRBJ2-7; D remains ambiguous. Trimming stripped 6 bases from V and 0 bases from J, with 6 bases between. This CDR3 is 12 amino acids long. Germline lookup yields CDR1 SEHNR and CDR2 FQNEAQ (reference sequence). This CDR3 reads CASRASSYEQYF. Written as DNA, the CDR3 is TGTGCCAGCAGGGCTAGCTCCTACGAGCAGTACTTC.

This clone was detected a few times. This chain links TRBV5-1 with TRBJ2-5; maybe TRBD2 (6 bases). CDR3 length equals 16 residues. The V end lost 4 bases, the J end lost 3 bases, and 19 bases lay between the germline ends. Germline assignment: CDR1 SGHRS and CDR2 YFSETQ. CDR3 region: CASSPNSGVVEETQYF. The CDR3 DNA reads TGCGCCAGCAGCCCCAATAGCGGAGTGGTAGAAGAGACCCAGTACTTC.

The chain has TRBV5-4 and TRBJ1-6, with D possibly being TRBD1 (5 bases). The CDR3 runs to 15 residues. Trimming shortened V by 4 bases and J by 10 bases, and 18 bases separated the two germline ends. Looked up from germline, CDR1 is SGHNT and CDR2 is YYREEE (reference sequence). The CDR3 region is CASSPSVAGPSPLHF. The DNA for the CDR3 is TGTGCCAGCAGCCCGTCTGTGGCAGGGCCCTCACCCCTCCACTTT.

The chain has TRBV19 and TRBJ1-6, with D possibly being TRBD1 (6 bases). Looked up from germline, CDR1 is LNHDA and CDR2 is SQIVND (reference sequence). The CDR3 consists of 15 residues. V was clipped by 7 bases and J by 10 bases, with 20 bases between them. This chain's CDR3 is CASTDVGRGGSPLHF. In DNA, the CDR3 is TGTGCCAGTACCGATGTCGGCAGGGGCGGATCACCCCTCCACTTT.